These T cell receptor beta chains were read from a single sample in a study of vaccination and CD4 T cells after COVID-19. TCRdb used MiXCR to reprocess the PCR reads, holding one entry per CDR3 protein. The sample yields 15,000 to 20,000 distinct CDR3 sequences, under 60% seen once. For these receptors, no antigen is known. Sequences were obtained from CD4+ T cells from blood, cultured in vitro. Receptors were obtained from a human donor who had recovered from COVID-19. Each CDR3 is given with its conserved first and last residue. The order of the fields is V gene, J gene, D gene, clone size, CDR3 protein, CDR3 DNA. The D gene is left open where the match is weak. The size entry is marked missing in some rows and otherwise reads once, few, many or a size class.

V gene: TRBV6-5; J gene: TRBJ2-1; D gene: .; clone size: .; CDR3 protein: CASSYSYQEVNEQFF; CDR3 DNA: TGTGCCAGCAGTTACTCGTATCAGGAAGTGAATGAGCAGTTCTTC
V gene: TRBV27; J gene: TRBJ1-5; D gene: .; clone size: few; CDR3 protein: CASSLRGVRPQHF; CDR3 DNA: TGTGCCAGCAGTTTAAGGGGGGTTCGGCCCCAGCATTTT
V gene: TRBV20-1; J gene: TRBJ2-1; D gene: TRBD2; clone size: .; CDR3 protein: CSANSGGYNEQFF; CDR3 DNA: TGCAGTGCTAACTCGGGAGGATACAATGAGCAGTTCTTC
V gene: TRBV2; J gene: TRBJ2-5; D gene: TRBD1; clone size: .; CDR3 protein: CASLKSGQGQQTQYF; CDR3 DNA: TGTGCCAGCCTCAAGTCGGGACAGGGACAACAGACCCAGTACTTC
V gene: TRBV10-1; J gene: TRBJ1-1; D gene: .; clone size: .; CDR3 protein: CASSGGGPDAFF; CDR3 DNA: TGCGCCAGCAGTGGTGGGGGCCCTGACGCTTTCTTT
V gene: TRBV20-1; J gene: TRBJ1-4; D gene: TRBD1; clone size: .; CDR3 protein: CSAGTVNEKLFF; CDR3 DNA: TGCAGTGCCGGGACAGTGAATGAAAAACTGTTTTTT
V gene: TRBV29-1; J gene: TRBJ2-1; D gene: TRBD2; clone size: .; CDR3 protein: CSVEWEREGHEQFF; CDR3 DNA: TGCAGCGTTGAATGGGAGCGGGAGGGCCATGAGCAGTTCTTC
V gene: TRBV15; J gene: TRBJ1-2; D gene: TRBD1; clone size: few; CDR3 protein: CATSVDRGRAGYTF; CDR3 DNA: TGTGCCACCAGCGTTGACAGGGGGCGCGCGGGCTACACCTTC
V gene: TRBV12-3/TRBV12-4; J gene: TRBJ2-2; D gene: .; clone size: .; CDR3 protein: CASSNRAPNTGELFF; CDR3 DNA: TGTGCCAGCAGCAACAGGGCCCCGAACACCGGGGAGCTGTTTTTT
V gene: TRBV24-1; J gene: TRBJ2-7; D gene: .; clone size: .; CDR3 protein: CATSDGALYEQYF; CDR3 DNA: TGTGCCACCAGTGACGGGGCCCTCTACGAGCAGTACTTC
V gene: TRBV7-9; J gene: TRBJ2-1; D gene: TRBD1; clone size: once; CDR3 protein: CASSWGQGVYNEQFF; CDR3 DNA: TGCGCCAGCAGCTGGGGACAGGGCGTCTACAATGAGCAGTTCTTC
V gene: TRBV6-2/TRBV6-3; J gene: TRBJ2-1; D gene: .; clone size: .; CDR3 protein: CASSFSVRRGDGEQFF; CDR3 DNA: TGTGCCAGCAGTTTTTCCGTTCGACGAGGGGATGGCGAGCAGTTCTTC
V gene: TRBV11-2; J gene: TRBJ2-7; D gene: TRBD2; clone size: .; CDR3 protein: CASSLGASGRYYEQYF; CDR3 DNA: TGTGCCAGCAGCTTAGGTGCTAGCGGGAGATACTACGAGCAGTACTTC
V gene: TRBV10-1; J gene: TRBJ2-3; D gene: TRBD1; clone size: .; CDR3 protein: CASSEQGAIDTQYF; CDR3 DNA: TGCGCCAGCAGTGAACAGGGGGCTATAGATACGCAGTATTTT
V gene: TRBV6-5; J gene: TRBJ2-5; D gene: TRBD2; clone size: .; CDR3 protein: CASSSRLAGEQETQYF; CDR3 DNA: TGTGCCAGCAGTTCCAGACTAGCGGGAGAACAAGAGACCCAGTACTTC
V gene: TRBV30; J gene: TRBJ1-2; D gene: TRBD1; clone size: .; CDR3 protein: CAWSIWQGGRGYTF; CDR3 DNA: TGTGCCTGGAGTATATGGCAGGGGGGTCGGGGCTACACCTTC
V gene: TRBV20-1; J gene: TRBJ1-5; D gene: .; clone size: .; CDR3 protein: CSADIPGARNQPQHF; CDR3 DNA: TGCAGTGCGGATATCCCGGGGGCGCGGAATCAGCCCCAGCATTTT
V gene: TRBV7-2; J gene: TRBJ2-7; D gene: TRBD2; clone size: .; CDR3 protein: CASSLMGLASIEQYF; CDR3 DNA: TGTGCCAGCAGCTTAATGGGACTAGCGTCCATAGAGCAGTACTTC
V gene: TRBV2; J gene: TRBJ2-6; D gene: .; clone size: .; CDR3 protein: CASSRDAPGANVLTF; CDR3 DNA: TGTGCCAGCAGCCGGGACGCCCCTGGGGCCAACGTCCTGACTTTC
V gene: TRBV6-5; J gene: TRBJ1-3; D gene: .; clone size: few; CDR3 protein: CASSYSSRLSGNTIYF; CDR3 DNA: TGTGCCAGCAGTTACTCGAGTCGGCTCTCTGGAAACACCATATATTTT
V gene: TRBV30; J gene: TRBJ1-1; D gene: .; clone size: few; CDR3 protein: CAWRATGLSTEAFF; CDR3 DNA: TGTGCCTGGAGGGCGACAGGTTTGAGCACTGAAGCTTTCTTT
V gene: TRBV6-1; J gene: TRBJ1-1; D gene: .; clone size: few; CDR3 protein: CASIAPLRANTEAFF; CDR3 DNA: TGTGCCAGCATTGCGCCCCTAAGAGCGAACACTGAAGCTTTCTTT
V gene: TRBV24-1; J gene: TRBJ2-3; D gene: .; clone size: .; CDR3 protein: CATSGRTVLRTDTQYF; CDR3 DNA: TGTGCCACCAGTGGCAGGACGGTCCTACGCACAGATACGCAGTATTTT
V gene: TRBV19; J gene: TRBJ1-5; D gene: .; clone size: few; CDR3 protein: CASSIPHGAGEPQHF; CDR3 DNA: TGTGCCAGTAGTATTCCCCATGGGGCGGGGGAGCCCCAGCATTTT
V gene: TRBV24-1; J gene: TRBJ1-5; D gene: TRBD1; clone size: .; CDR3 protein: CATSEDREGFNQPQHF; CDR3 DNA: TGTGCCACCAGTGAGGACAGGGAGGGTTTCAATCAGCCCCAGCATTTT
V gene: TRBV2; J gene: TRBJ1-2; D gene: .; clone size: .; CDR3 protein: CASRGYSGYTF; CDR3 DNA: TGTGCCAGCAGGGGGTATTCGGGCTACACCTTC
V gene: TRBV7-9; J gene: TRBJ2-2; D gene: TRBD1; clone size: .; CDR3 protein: CASSLDGTGTGELFF; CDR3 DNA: TGTGCCAGCAGCTTAGATGGGACAGGGACCGGGGAGCTGTTTTTT
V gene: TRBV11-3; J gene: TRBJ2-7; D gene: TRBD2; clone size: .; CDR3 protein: CASTAGGAPYEQYF; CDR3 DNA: TGTGCCAGCACAGCGGGAGGGGCCCCTTACGAGCAGTACTTC
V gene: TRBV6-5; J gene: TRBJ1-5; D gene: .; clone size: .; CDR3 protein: CASSYSGQFSNQPQHF; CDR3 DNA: TGTGCCAGCAGTTACTCGGGGCAGTTTAGCAATCAGCCCCAGCATTTT
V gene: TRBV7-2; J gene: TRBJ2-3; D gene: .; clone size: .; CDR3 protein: CASSLRTSGSTDTQYF; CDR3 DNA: TGTGCCAGCAGCTTAAGGACGTCAGGGAGCACAGATACGCAGTATTTT
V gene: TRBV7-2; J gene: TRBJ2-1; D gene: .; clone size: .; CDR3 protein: CASSVDSDNEQFF; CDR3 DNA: TGTGCCAGCAGCGTTGACAGTGACAATGAGCAGTTCTTC
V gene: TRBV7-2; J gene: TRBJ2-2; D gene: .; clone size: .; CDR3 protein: CASSPSPGRRPGELFF; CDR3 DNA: TGTGCCAGCAGCCCATCTCCCGGGAGAAGGCCCGGGGAGCTGTTTTTT
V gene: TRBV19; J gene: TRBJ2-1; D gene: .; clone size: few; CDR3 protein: CASTPLASLTSEQFF; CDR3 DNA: TGTGCCAGTACTCCTCTAGCGAGCCTTACTAGTGAGCAGTTCTTC
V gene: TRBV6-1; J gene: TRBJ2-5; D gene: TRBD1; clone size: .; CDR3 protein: CASSGTRGYQETQYF; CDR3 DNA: TGTGCCAGCAGTGGGACCAGGGGGTACCAAGAGACCCAGTACTTC
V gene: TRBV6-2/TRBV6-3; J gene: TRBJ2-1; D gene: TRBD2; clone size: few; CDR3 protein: CATLRAGGQGNEQFF; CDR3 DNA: TGTGCCACCCTCCGAGCGGGAGGCCAGGGTAATGAGCAGTTCTTC
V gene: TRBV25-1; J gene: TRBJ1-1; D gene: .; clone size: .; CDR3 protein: CASSDQRRMNTEAFF; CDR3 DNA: TGTGCCAGCAGTGATCAGCGGCGCATGAACACTGAAGCTTTCTTT
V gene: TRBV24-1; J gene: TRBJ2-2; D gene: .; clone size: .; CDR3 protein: CATTRSDTGELFF; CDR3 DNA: TGTGCCACCACCCGAAGCGACACCGGGGAGCTGTTTTTT
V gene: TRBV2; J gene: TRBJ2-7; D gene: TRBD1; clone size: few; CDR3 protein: CASSGQVYEQYF; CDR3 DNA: TGTGCCAGCAGCGGACAGGTATACGAGCAGTACTTC
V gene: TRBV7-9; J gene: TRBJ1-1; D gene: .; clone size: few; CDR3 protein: CASSPVAGEAFF; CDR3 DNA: TGTGCCAGCAGCCCGGTAGCAGGTGAAGCTTTCTTT
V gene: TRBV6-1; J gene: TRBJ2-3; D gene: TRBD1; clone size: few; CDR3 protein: CASRPRDRGIDTQYF; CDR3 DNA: TGTGCCAGCAGACCCCGGGACAGGGGAATAGATACGCAGTATTTT
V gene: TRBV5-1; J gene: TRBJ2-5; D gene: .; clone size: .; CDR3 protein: CASSLAGNQETQYF; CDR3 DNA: TGCGCCAGCAGCTTAGCAGGGAATCAAGAGACCCAGTACTTC
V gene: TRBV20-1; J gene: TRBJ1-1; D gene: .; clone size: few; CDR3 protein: CSAPPEGWNTEAFF; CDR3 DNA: TGCAGTGCTCCCCCGGAAGGATGGAACACTGAAGCTTTCTTT
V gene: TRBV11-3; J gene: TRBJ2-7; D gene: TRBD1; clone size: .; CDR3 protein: CASSFNRDSYEQYF; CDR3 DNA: TGTGCCAGCAGCTTCAACCGGGACAGCTACGAGCAGTACTTC
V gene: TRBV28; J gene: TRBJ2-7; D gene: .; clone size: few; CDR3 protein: CASSQDTTYEQYF; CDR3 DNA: TGTGCCAGCAGCCAGGACACCACCTACGAGCAGTACTTC
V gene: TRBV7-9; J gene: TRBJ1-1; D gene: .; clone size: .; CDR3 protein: CASSLAARANTEAFF; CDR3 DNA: TGTGCCAGCAGCTTAGCGGCCAGGGCAAACACTGAAGCTTTCTTT
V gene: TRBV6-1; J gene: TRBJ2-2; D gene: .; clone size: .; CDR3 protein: CASRGNAFGELFF; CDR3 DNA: TGTGCCAGCAGGGGGAACGCCTTCGGGGAGCTGTTTTTT
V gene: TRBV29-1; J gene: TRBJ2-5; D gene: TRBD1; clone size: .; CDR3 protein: CSVSRGPQETQYF; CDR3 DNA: TGCAGCGTTTCCAGGGGGCCCCAAGAGACCCAGTACTTC
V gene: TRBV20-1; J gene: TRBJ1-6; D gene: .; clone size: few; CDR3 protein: CSARVAQVNNSPLHF; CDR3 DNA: TGCAGTGCTAGAGTCGCACAGGTTAATAATTCACCCCTCCACTTT
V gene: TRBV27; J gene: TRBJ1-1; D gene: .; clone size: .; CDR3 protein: CASSPDRGMDTEAFF; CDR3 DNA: TGTGCCAGCAGTCCCGATCGGGGGATGGACACTGAAGCTTTCTTT
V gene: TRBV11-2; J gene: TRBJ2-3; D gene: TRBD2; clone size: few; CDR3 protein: CASSPRLAGATDTQYF; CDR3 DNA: TGTGCCAGCAGCCCCAGACTAGCGGGAGCCACAGATACGCAGTATTTT